The entry below describes one T cell receptor beta chain. This sample's treatment: about 20 received Ad26.COV2.S at low or high dose, single or two shots; roughly 5 received placebo; per-sample allocation not given. Each sample was drawn 63 days after the first injection (of vaccine or placebo). Boston hosted the donor, who was an adult aged 18-55 years. Vaccination used an Ad26 vector expressing Wuhan-strain SARS-CoV-2 spike. Germline-derived CDR1 and CDR2 are MNHEY and SVGAGI. V was clipped by 7 bases and J by 5 bases, with 9 bases between them. CDR3 length: 13 residues. The repertoire was sequenced with immunoSEQ multiplex PCR; TCRdb's copy has only in-frame clones and lacks some. This table has 430,000 or so clones, more than 80% appearing once. This sample stems from a study of Ad26.COV2.S vaccination and SARS-CoV-2 variants. Overall study context: The Ad26.COV2.S arm of the COV1001 trial was where the donor was placed. Ad26.COV2.S shots went into the muscle once or twice, 56 days apart.

Sequenced material: peripheral blood, taken in a trial of Ad26.COV2.S vaccine versus placebo. The genes are TRBV6-5 and TRBJ1-6; D gene ambiguous. The sequence was obtained from a person between 18 and 60 years old who received the Ad26.COV2.S COVID-19 vaccine or a placebo. CDR3 in amino acids: CASNNRDNSPLHF. CDR3 nucleotide sequence: TGTGCCAGCAATAACAGAGATAATTCACCCCTCCACTTT.